A single sample is the source of the 5 T cell receptor beta chains below, sequenced in a study of T-cell reconstitution after alpha-beta-depleted transplantation in children (dated by TCRdb to 2016 to 2017). Libraries were built with PCR. TCRdb names Illumina HiSeq 2500 as the instrument used. TCR libraries were prepared with molecular barcoding, using unique molecular identifiers to normalize TCRbeta repertoire quantification. The raw public data were reprocessed by TCRdb itself: fastp quality trimming at Q25, MiXCR clonotype calling, in-frame beta chains only. Identical CDR3 protein sequences are pooled into one entry, listed with their most common genes and DNA. The sample records approximately 210,000 distinct CDR3 sequences, under 20% of which are singletons. The top ten clones comprise around two fifths of the sample. Explained via the paper, the treatment or condition label denotes: allogeneic hematopoietic cell transplantation with graft depleted of TCRalphabeta T cells and CD19 B cells.

Material: PBMCs, mostly from graft donor cells, obtained 360 days after TCRalphabeta/CD19-depleted stem cell transplant. All receptors come from a male patient between 2 and 10 years old who had a stem cell transplant for acute lymphoblastic leukemia, so the T cells may come from the graft donor.

The chain links TRBV7-8 to TRBJ2-1, with TRBD2 matching 8 bases. V shed 5 bases, J shed 7 bases, and the junction held 10 bases outside the gene matches. The CDR3 runs 15 residues. Germline lookup yields CDR1 SGHVS and CDR2 FQNEAQ. Here the CDR3 reads CASSPYAGGVNEQFF. Written as DNA, the CDR3 is TGTGCCAGCAGCCCCTACGCGGGGGGTGTGAATGAGCAGTTCTTC. The complete variable domain, with remaining parts taken from reference TRBV7-8 and TRBJ2-1, reads GAGVSQSPRYKVAKRGQDVALRCDPISGHVSLFWYQQALGQGPEFLTYFQNEAQLDKSGLPSDRFFAERPEGSVSTLKIQRTQQEDSAVYLCASSPYAGGVNEQFFGPGTRLTVL.

The CDR3 sequence is CSVDLDRGINYGYTF. The DNA for the CDR3 is TGCAGCGTGGACTTGGACCGCGGAATAAACTATGGCTACACCTTC. The chain has TRBV29-1 and TRBJ1-2, with D hard to call. Trimming shortened V by 6 bases and J by 2 bases, and 19 bases separated the two germline ends. The CDR3 is made up of 15 amino acids. Germline V CDR1 and CDR2: SQVTM, ANQGSEA.

This chain uses TRBV12-3 or TRBV12-4 with TRBJ2-5, with D tentatively TRBD1 (5 bases). The CDR3 is made up of 11 amino acids. V was trimmed by 6 bases and J by 5 bases, leaving 7 bases between them. CDR3 DNA: TGTGCCAGCAGGAAGGGGGAGACCCAGTACTTC. It encodes CASRKGETQYF.

This chain's CDR3 is CSARDSTSVPYEQYF. CDR3 in DNA: TGCAGTGCTAGAGATTCGACTAGCGTTCCCTACGAGCAGTACTTC. The J gene is TRBJ2-7, the V gene TRBV20-1, with 8 bases fitting TRBD2. The CDR3 runs to 15 residues. Germline CDR1 and CDR2: DFQATT and SNEGSKA (reference sequence). Germline trimming cut 0 bases from V and 2 bases from J; bases unmatched to any gene: 6.

The V and J genes are TRBV28 and TRBJ1-1; no clear D gene. In germline, CDR1 is MDHEN, CDR2 SYDVKM. The ends were cut back, 6 bases at V and 4 bases at J, with 15 bases in the middle. There are 14 residues in the CDR3. This chain's CDR3 is CASSPVSDGTEAFF. The CDR3 DNA reads TGTGCCAGCAGCCCGGTCTCCGATGGCACTGAAGCTTTCTTT.